The 5 T cell receptor beta chains presented below share a single source sample, sequenced in a study of post-analysis software for immune sequencing data. Study-wide findings and caveats: Patients had higher frequencies than controls of roughly 5 TRBV segments, including TRBV5-6, TRBV5-1 and TRBV20-1.

These TCRs' antigens remain unknown. The TCR beta cDNA libraries contained unique molecular identifiers. MiXCR, run by TCRdb on the PCR reads, gives a single entry per CDR3 protein. Of hundreds of thousands of distinct CDR3 sequences listed, approximately 38% were seen once; the top ten hold 13%. Sequenced sample: blood. All receptors come from a girl under 18 with multiple sclerosis.

The rearrangement links TRBV7-2 to TRBJ2-4, with D possibly matching TRBD1 (6 bases). The end of the DNA is better explained by TRBJ2-7, so the J call may be wrong. CDR3 length: 16 amino acids. Germline CDR1 SGHTA, CDR2 FQGNSA. The CDR3 spells CASSSTSGTRGYEQYF. CDR3 bases: TGTGCCAGCAGCTCCACCTCCGGGACAAGGGGTTACGAGCAGTACTTC.

This clonotype was seen a handful of times. The chain links TRBV28 to TRBJ1-2; 7 nucleotides match TRBD1. With 5 bases clipped from V and 4 bases from J, the junction kept 10 bases outside the gene matches. The CDR3 loop spans 15 amino acids. Germline lookup yields CDR1 MDHEN and CDR2 SYDVKM. The CDR3 here is CASSTPTGYPYGYTF. The DNA for the CDR3 is TGTGCCAGCAGTACACCGACAGGGTATCCCTATGGCTACACCTTC.

The chain couples TRBV5-6 to TRBJ2-1; TRBD1 matches 8 bases. The CDR3 runs to 16 residues. The germline V gene has CDR1 SGHDT and CDR2 YYEEEE. V trimming: 1 base; J trimming: 8 bases; junction bases outside the gene matches: 11. The DNA for the CDR3 is TGTGCCAGCAGCTTGAAGGGGACAGGCCGGATCCATGAGCAGTTCTTC. The encoded protein is CASSLKGTGRIHEQFF. The full variable domain, completed using reference TRBV5-6 and TRBJ2-1, is DAGVTQSPTHLIKTRGQQVTLRCSPKSGHDTVSWYQQALGQGPQFIFQYYEEEERQRGNFPDRFSGHQFPNYSSELNVNALLLGDSALYLCASSLKGTGRIHEQFFGPGTRLTVL.

This clonotype was seen only a few times. V is TRBV12-3 or TRBV12-4 and J is TRBJ1-5; perhaps TRBD1 as D (5 bases). The length of the CDR3 is 13 residues. Between the trimmed V and J ends, which lost 3 bases and 9 bases, there was a span of 12 bases. For the CDR3, the DNA is TGTGCCAGCAGTTTGGGGGGGGAGTTGCCCCAGCATTTT. Translated, it gives CASSLGGELPQHF.

There are a few counts of this clonotype. The chain couples TRBV20-1 to TRBJ2-4, with TRBD2 identical over 7 bases. The J call may be wrong; the DNA end is better matched by TRBJ2-7. Germline loops: CDR1 DFQATT, CDR2 SNEGSKA (reference sequence). The CDR3 consists of 14 residues. The CDR3 DNA reads TGCAGTGCTGAAGTAGGGACTAATCGCCACGAGCAGTACTTC. This sequence encodes CSAEVGTNRHEQYF.